A single sample is the source of the 18 T cell receptor beta chains below, sequenced in a study of prognosis after radiotherapy for stage I lung cancer. From genomic DNA, two-round multiplex PCR was used to amplify TCR beta CDR3. Gene-specific TRBV and TRBJ primers were used in PCR round one. TCRdb reprocessed the multiplex PCR reads via MiXCR and lists one record per CDR3 protein. This sample has about 15,000 distinct CDR3 sequences, with 17% found just once. This specimen consisted of PBMCs, obtained before or after stereotactic body radiation therapy (not recorded which). The receptors come from a donor at least 50 years old with non-small cell lung cancer.

This clonotype showed up many times. The chain is built from TRBV20-1 and TRBJ2-2; maybe TRBD2 (5 bases). The length of the CDR3 is 15 residues. V was shortened by 2 bases and J by 1 base, with 11 bases between the two germline ends. The germline V gene has CDR1 DFQATT and CDR2 SNEGSKA (reference sequence). CDR3 in DNA: TGCAGTGCTAGAATGCTAGCCGGGAACACCGGGGAGCTGTTTTTT. Translation: CSARMLAGNTGELFF.

This clonotype was counted ten times or more. The rearrangement joins TRBV28 to TRBJ1-2, with a possible D match to TRBD1 (5 bases). CDR3 size: 16 residues. Germline CDR1 and CDR2: MDHEN and SYDVKM. V was shortened by 3 bases and J by 3 bases, with 17 bases between the two germline ends. The CDR3 coding sequence is TGTGCCAGCAGTTTTTGGCAGGGCGTTCTGGACTATGGCTACACCTTC. This codes for CASSFWQGVLDYGYTF.

This clonotype was counted at least ten times. J is TRBJ2-4 and V is TRBV24-1; a weak D match, TRBD2 (6 bases). The length of the CDR3 is 12 residues. Germline V gene sequence: CDR1 KGHDR, CDR2 SFDVKD. V was shortened by 9 bases and J by 10 bases, with 15 bases between the two germline ends. The DNA for the CDR3 is TGTGCCACCGAGGACGGGAGCGGGATTCAGTACTTC. Protein sequence: CATEDGSGIQYF.

This clonotype came up many times. The rearrangement joins TRBV3-1 to TRBJ2-5, with 8 positions matching TRBD2. The CDR3 contains 15 residues. The V and J ends lost 1 base and 5 bases, in that order; junction bases with no gene match: 6. The germline V gene encodes CDR1 LGHDT and CDR2 YNNKEL (reference sequence). The CDR3 DNA follows: TGTGCCAGCAGCCAAGCCGGGGGGGGAGGGGAGACCCAGTACTTC. This codes for CASSQAGGGGETQYF.

This clonotype was seen ten or more times. The chain is built from TRBV5-1 and TRBJ2-2; no definite D call. V was pared by 2 bases and J by 0 bases, with 8 bases between. The CDR3 is 15 amino acids. Germline V gives CDR1 SGHRS, CDR2 YFSETQ. The CDR3 nucleotides read TGCGCCAGCAGCTTAACGAAGCCGAACACCGGGGAGCTGTTTTTT. Translated: CASSLTKPNTGELFF.

This clonotype was counted ten times or more. The chain couples TRBV20-1 to TRBJ2-3, with a weak D call TRBD2 (5 bases). Looked up from germline, CDR1 is DFQATT and CDR2 is SNEGSKA (reference sequence). V was trimmed by 4 bases and J by 2 bases, leaving 10 bases between them. The CDR3 runs to 13 residues. As DNA, the CDR3 is TGCAGTGCTATGGCGGGCCTCACAGATACGCAGTATTTT. Amino acid sequence: CSAMAGLTDTQYF.

This clonotype was counted many times. The chain joins TRBV7-7 to TRBJ2-1; D perhaps matches TRBD2 (5 bases). This CDR3 contains 15 residues. The germline gives CDR1 SSHAT, CDR2 FNYEAQ (reference sequence). Trimming removed 5 bases from V and 2 bases from J, with 13 bases in between. CDR3 region: CASSPQSGAYNEQFF. CDR3 DNA sequence: TGTGCCAGCAGCCCACAAAGCGGAGCCTACAATGAGCAGTTCTTC.

This clonotype was seen repeatedly, ten times or more. The rearrangement uses TRBV5-1 and TRBJ2-7, with D maybe TRBD2 (6 bases). Trimming left V 2 bases short and J 0 bases short, with 12 bases between. The length of the CDR3 is 15 residues. The germline gives CDR1 SGHRS, CDR2 YFSETQ. The CDR3 loop reads CASSFGTGSSYEQYV. CDR3 DNA: TGCGCCAGCAGCTTTGGGACTGGGAGCTCCTACGAGCAGTACGTC.

This clonotype was observed at least ten times. The chain is built from TRBV27 and TRBJ2-7; possible D gene TRBD2, 5 bases. The ends were cut back, 6 bases at V and 3 bases at J, with 24 bases in the middle. This CDR3 spans 17 amino acids. The V gene's germline CDR1 is MNHEY and CDR2 SMNVEV (reference sequence). The chain's CDR3 is CASSLFWGQRSHYEQYF. The CDR3 DNA follows: TGTGCCAGCAGCCTCTTCTGGGGTCAGCGGAGCCACTACGAGCAGTACTTC.

This clonotype was picked up many times. The genes are TRBV15 and TRBJ2-7, with TRBD1 matching 7 bases. With 4 bases clipped from V and 5 bases from J, the junction kept 8 bases outside the gene matches. CDR1 is LNHNV and CDR2 is YYDKDF in the germline V gene (reference sequence). The CDR3 consists of 14 residues. The CDR3 spells CATSKSTGRHEQYF. The CDR3 DNA follows: TGTGCCACCAGCAAGTCGACAGGGCGACACGAGCAGTACTTC. The entire variable domain, with the rest obtained from reference TRBV15 and TRBJ2-7, is as follows: DAMVIQNPRYQVTQFGKPVTLSCSQTLNHNVMYWYQQKSSQAPKLLFHYYDKDFNNEADTPDNFQSRRPNTSFCFLDIRSPGLGDTAMYLCATSKSTGRHEQYFGPGTRLTVT.

This clonotype was counted at least ten times. The chain combines TRBV30 with TRBJ2-7; D is unclear. The CDR3 loop spans 13 amino acids. The germline V gene has CDR1 GTSNPN and CDR2 SVGIG (reference sequence). Trimming removed 4 bases at V and 4 bases at J, with 14 bases between. This CDR3 is CAWKPRALYEQYF. CDR3 in DNA: TGTGCCTGGAAGCCCCGGGCTCTATACGAGCAGTACTTC.

This clonotype appeared many times. The rearrangement uses TRBV6-2 or TRBV6-3 and TRBJ2-1, with D unresolved. CDR1 is MNHEY, CDR2 SVGEGT, per germline. CDR3 size: 15 residues. The V and J ends lost 0 bases and 9 bases respectively, with 15 bases between them. CDR3 nucleotide sequence: TGTGCCAGCAGTTACTCCACCGCCTTACGTGGTGAGCAGTTCTTC. It encodes CASSYSTALRGEQFF.

Many counts were recorded for this clonotype. The V gene is TRBV4-3, the J gene TRBJ2-5; the match to TRBD2 covers 9 bases. The CDR3 is 19 amino acids. The V and J ends lost 0 bases and 4 bases, in that order; junction bases with no gene match: 15. The germline gives CDR1 LGHNA, CDR2 YSLEER. CDR3 protein: CASSQDRRGVAGVRETQYF. The CDR3 nucleotides are TGCGCCAGCAGCCAAGATCGCAGGGGAGTAGCGGGAGTTAGAGAGACCCAGTACTTC.

This clonotype has ten or more counts. The CDR3 reads CASLGTDQETQYF. The DNA of the CDR3 is TGTGCCAGTCTCGGGACGGATCAAGAGACCCAGTACTTC. The chain recombines TRBV19 with TRBJ2-5; perhaps D is TRBD1 or TRBD2 (5 bases each). The CDR3 is made up of 13 amino acids. Germline-derived CDR1 and CDR2 are LNHDA and SQIVND (reference sequence). V was trimmed by 8 bases and J by 2 bases, leaving 12 bases between them.

This clonotype was observed many times. The chain uses TRBV7-2 and TRBJ2-6, with TRBD1 identical over 7 bases. Looked up from germline, CDR1 is SGHTA and CDR2 is FQGNSA. The CDR3 length is 17 residues. V trimming: 5 bases; J trimming: 4 bases; junction bases outside the gene matches: 11. This chain's CDR3 is CASSRSKGAGGANVLTF. CDR3 sequence (DNA): TGTGCCAGCAGCCGGTCCAAGGGGGCCGGAGGGGCCAACGTCCTGACTTTC. The whole variable domain, filled in from reference TRBV7-2 and TRBJ2-6, reads GAGVSQSPSNKVTEKGKDVELRCDPISGHTALYWYRQSLGQGLEFLIYFQGNSAPDKSGLPSDRFSAERTGGSVSTLTIQRTQQEDSAVYLCASSRSKGAGGANVLTFGAGSRLTVL.

This clonotype was seen repeatedly, ten times or more. The V and J genes are TRBV6-1 and TRBJ2-5, with 10 positions matching TRBD2. The CDR3 contains 18 residues. The V and J ends lost 2 bases and 5 bases, in that order; junction bases with no gene match: 14. Germline CDR1 MNHNS, CDR2 SASEGT. CDR3 in DNA: TGTGCCAGCAGTGAACAGTGGTCGGGTAGCGGGGGGATCGAGACCCAGTACTTC. Its translation: CASSEQWSGSGGIETQYF.

There are a few counts of this clonotype. This chain uses TRBV5-4 with TRBJ2-5; D might be TRBD2 (6 bases). This CDR3 has 13 amino acids. Germline values: CDR1 SGHNT, CDR2 YYREEE (reference sequence). Trimming left V 2 bases short and J 4 bases short, with 9 bases between. The CDR3 here is CASSFTGRETQYF. DNA of the CDR3: TGTGCCAGCAGCTTCACCGGGAGAGAGACCCAGTACTTC.

This clonotype was detected many times. This sequence joins TRBV5-1 and TRBJ1-1, with 8 bases fitting TRBD1. This CDR3 region has 13 residues. CDR1 SGHRS and CDR2 YFSETQ come from the germline V gene. V gave up 4 bases and J gave up 5 bases; unmatched junction bases: 4. In DNA, the CDR3 is TGCGCCAGCAGCCGGACAGGGTGGACTGAAGCTTTCTTT. It specifies CASSRTGWTEAFF.